A selection of T cell receptor beta chains follows, all from one sample in a study of blood T cell repertoires in COVID-19. The method was immunoSEQ multiplex PCR; TCRdb's version includes in-frame clones alone and lacks a portion of them. The sample carries some 250,000 clones, approximately 85% recorded once. What was sequenced was peripheral blood. These receptors were obtained from a woman in her 30s with acute or convalescent COVID-19. Both conserved end residues are part of each CDR3. Each record gives: clone size, V gene, J gene, CDR3 protein. A row's size may be missing; if present it is once, few, many or a size class.

.	TRBV3-1/TRBV3-2	TRBJ1-4	CASTSIGGTGLSQKLFF
.	TRBV5-4	TRBJ2-7	CASSPGLQTYEQYF
.	TRBV7-2	TRBJ2-4	CASSSPPGQLAKNIQYF
once	TRBV10-3	TRBJ2-7	CAISGSGTSDQQYF
.	TRBV15	TRBJ2-7	CATSRINSYEQYF
.	TRBV15	TRBJ2-1	CATSRGGLAVVNEQFF
.	TRBV7-8	TRBJ2-2	CASSPRAGRTGELFF
.	TRBV20-1	TRBJ2-3	CSALVTDTQYF
.	TRBV30	TRBJ2-7	CAWDRDRGREQYF
.	TRBV5-1	TRBJ2-7	CASSLGTSRYEQYF
.	TRBV5-6	TRBJ1-1	CASSYKDRVSGTEAFF
.	TRBV27	TRBJ2-2	CASSLLGARTGELFF
few	TRBV18	TRBJ1-1	CASSGQQNTEAFF
.	TRBV9	TRBJ1-6	CASSPDRVDNSPLHF
once	TRBV10-3	TRBJ1-2	CAISYDPGQGDGYTF
.	TRBV7-3	TRBJ2-3	CASAPAGADTQYF
.	TRBV18	TRBJ2-7	CASSRDRAYEQYF
.	TRBV9	TRBJ2-3	CASSVFPTSGITDTQYF
.	TRBV11-2	TRBJ1-1	CASSLGRLRARGTEAFF
.	TRBV7-3	TRBJ2-1	CASRRSAGRWEQFF
.	TRBV5-1	TRBJ2-3	CASSLGLAESTDTQYF
.	TRBV11-3	TRBJ2-3	CASSVSGTDTQYF
.	TRBV6-1	TRBJ1-5	CASSEAVLGGGGGAQHF
.	TRBV7-2	TRBJ2-7	CASSLIGSTNEQYF
.	TRBV20-1	TRBJ2-1	CSARNFYEQFF
.	TRBV7-9	TRBJ1-1	CASSYQSSRPTEAFF
.	TRBV24-1	TRBJ2-7	CATSGVGGSSQEQYF
.	TRBV27	TRBJ2-7	CASSSVASGRGYEQYF
.	TRBV3-1/TRBV3-2	TRBJ2-1	CASSKAGRGGRELRFF
.	TRBV9	TRBJ2-5	CASSVSGQGQETQYF
.	TRBV30	TRBJ2-1	CAWSEADREYNEQFF
.	TRBV5-8	TRBJ2-7	CASSFRASEQYF
.	TRBV5-1	TRBJ2-3	CASSGGTGGLTDTQYF
.	TRBV5-6	TRBJ2-5	CASSADRGEETQYF
.	TRBV14	TRBJ1-3	CASSQVLTGSGNTIYF
.	TRBV15	TRBJ2-1	CATRDRDTYNEQFF
.	TRBV27	TRBJ2-7	CASSQGQGWNEQYF
.	TRBV15	TRBJ2-1	CATSREGSGSPNEQFF
.	TRBV27	TRBJ2-7	CASSANFPSGGSIYEQYF
.	TRBV14	TRBJ1-2	CASTSGKRHYGYTF
.	TRBV11-2	TRBJ1-1	CASSFGTGTEAFF
.	TRBV20-1	TRBJ2-1	CSASSGTLYQFF
.	TRBV7-6	TRBJ2-1	CASSLGLAGPDEQFF
.	TRBV3-1/TRBV3-2	TRBJ2-1	CASSQTSGRAKGNEQFF
.	TRBV24-1	TRBJ2-7	CATSQGYSYEQYF
.	TRBV5-1	TRBJ2-2	CASSPVVGSNTGELFF
.	TRBV18	TRBJ2-1	CASSPRQAGAPSSYNEQFF
.	TRBV3-1/TRBV3-2	TRBJ1-1	CASSHNLGGTEAFF
.	TRBV2	TRBJ2-1	CASSTYNEQFF
.	TRBV19	TRBJ2-1	CASSSPGLADYNEQFF